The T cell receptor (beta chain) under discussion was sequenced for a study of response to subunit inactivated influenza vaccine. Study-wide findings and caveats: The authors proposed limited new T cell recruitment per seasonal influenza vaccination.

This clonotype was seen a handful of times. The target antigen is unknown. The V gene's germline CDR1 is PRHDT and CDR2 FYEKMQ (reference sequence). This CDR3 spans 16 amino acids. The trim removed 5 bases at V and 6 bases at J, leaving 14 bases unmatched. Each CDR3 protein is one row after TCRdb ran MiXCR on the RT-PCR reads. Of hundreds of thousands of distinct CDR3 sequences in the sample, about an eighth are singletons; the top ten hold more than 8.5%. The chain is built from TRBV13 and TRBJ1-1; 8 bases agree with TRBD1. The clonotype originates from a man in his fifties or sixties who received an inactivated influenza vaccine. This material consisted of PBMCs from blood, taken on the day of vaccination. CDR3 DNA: TGTGCCAGCAGCGGACAGGGCCTGCCTTTTTTTCCTGAAGCTTTCTTT. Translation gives CASSGQGLPFFPEAFF.